The sequence of this T cell receptor (beta chain) was determined in a study of regulatory T cells in long-lasting Graves disease. Background on the study: Persistent Graves' disease denoted over 5 years of antithyroid drugs plus positive TSH receptor antibodies. Findings and limits, study-wide: Sharing of public clonotypes was greater in persistent patients (about 2,500) than in new patients (around 1,000).

Time point in this sample: persistent/refractory GD, antithyroid drugs over 5 years with positive TRAb. Construction of the TCR library relied on RNA isolated from PBMCs. American Thyroid Association guidelines defined Graves' disease diagnosis. In this cohort, patients came from an endocrinology department located in Xi'an, China. TCR beta libraries were built with iRepertoire HTBI primers and Arm-PCR of CDR3 regions. TCRdb re-derived calls from the multiplex PCR reads in MiXCR, one entry per CDR3 protein. The table shows 700,000 or so distinct CDR3 sequences, with around 30% occurring only once. Germline V gene data show CDR1 as SGHTA and CDR2 as FQGNSA. Trimming cost V 1 base and J 7 bases, with 16 bases left between them. The CDR3 is 15 amino acids. There are a few counts of this clonotype. Its antigen is unidentified.

The origin of this receptor is a female donor with Graves disease. The sequences come from peripheral blood mononuclear cells (PBMCs), collected when the disease was refractory, from a patient treated with antithyroid drugs. V and J are TRBV7-2 and TRBJ1-2, with TRBD1 as a possible D gene (6 bases). CDR3 DNA: TGTGCCAGCAGCTTAGGGGAGGGCAGGGGAGGTGGCTACACCTTC. It translates to CASSLGEGRGGGYTF.